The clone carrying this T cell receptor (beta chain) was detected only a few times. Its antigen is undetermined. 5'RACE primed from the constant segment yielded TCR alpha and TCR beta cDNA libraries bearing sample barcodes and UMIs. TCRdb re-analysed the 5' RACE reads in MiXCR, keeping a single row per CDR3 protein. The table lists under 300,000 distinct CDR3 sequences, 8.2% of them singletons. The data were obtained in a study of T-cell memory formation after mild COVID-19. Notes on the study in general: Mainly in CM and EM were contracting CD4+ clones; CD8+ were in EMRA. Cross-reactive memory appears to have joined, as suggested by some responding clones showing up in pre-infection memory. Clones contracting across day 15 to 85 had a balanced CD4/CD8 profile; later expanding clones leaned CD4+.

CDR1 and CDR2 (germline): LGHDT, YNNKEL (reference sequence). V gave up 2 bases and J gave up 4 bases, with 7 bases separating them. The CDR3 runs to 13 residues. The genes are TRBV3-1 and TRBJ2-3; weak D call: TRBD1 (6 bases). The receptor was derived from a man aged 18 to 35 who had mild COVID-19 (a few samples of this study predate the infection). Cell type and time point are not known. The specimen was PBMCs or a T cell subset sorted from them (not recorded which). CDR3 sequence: CASSQTGSDTQYF. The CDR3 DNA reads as TGTGCCAGCAGCCAAACAGGGTCAGATACGCAGTATTTT.